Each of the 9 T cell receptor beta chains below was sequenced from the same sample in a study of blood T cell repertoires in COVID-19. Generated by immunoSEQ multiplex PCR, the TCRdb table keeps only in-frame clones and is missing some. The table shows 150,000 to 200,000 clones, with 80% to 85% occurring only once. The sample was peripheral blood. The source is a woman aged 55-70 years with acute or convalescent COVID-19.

This chain's CDR3 is CASSEAGAGEETQYF. The CDR3, as DNA: TGTGCCAGCAGTGAAGCGGGGGCTGGAGAAGAGACCCAGTACTTC. The rearrangement joins TRBV25-1 to TRBJ2-5, with a possible D match to TRBD2 (7 bases). From germline, CDR1 is MGHDK and CDR2 SYGVNS. V dropped 2 bases and J dropped 3 bases, with 13 bases sitting between them. CDR3 size: 15 residues.

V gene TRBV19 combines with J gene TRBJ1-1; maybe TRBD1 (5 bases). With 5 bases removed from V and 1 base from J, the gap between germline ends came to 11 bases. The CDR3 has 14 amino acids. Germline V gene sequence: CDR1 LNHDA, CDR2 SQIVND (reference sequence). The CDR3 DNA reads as TGTGCCAGTAGTTTGACAGTTGCGAACACTGAAGCTTTCTTT. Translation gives CASSLTVANTEAFF.

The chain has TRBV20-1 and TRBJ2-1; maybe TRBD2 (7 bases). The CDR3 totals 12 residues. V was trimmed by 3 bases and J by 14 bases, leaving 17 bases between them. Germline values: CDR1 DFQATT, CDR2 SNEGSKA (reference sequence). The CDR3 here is CSASYREGFKFF. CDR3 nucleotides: TGCAGTGCTAGTTACAGGGAGGGGTTCAAGTTCTTC.

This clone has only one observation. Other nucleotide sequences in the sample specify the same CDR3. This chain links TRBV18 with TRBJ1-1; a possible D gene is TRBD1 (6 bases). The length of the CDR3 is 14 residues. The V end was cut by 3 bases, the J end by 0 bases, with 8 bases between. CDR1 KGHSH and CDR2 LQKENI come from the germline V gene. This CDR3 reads CASSPGQMNTEAFF. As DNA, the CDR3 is TGTGCCAGCTCACCCGGACAGATGAACACTGAAGCTTTCTTT.

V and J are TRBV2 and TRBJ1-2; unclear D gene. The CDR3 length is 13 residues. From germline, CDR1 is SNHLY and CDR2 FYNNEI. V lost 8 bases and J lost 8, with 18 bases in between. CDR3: CASLFGRGEGYTF. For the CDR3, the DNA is TGTGCCAGCCTCTTCGGGAGAGGAGAGGGCTACACCTTC.

CDR3 region: CASSLAGYTEAFF. CDR3 nucleotides: TGTGCCAGCAGCTTGGCGGGTTACACTGAAGCTTTCTTT. This chain uses TRBV5-5 with TRBJ1-1; D gene ambiguous. V lost 0 bases to trimming and J lost 3 bases, with 6 bases between them. In germline, CDR1 is SGHKS, CDR2 YYEKEE (reference sequence). This CDR3 comprises 13 residues.

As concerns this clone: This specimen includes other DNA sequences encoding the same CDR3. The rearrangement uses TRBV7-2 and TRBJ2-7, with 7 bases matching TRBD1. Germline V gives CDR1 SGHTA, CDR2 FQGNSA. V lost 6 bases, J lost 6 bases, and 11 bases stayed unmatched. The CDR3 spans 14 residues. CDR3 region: CASSFRDRGSEQYF. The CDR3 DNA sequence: TGTGCCAGCAGTTTCCGGGACAGAGGAAGCGAGCAGTACTTC.

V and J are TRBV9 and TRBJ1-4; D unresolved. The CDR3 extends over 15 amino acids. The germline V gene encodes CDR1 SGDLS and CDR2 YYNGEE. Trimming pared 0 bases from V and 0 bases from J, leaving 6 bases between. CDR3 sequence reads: CASSVDQTTNEKLFF. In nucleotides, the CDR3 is TGTGCCAGCAGCGTAGACCAGACAACTAATGAAAAACTGTTTTTT.

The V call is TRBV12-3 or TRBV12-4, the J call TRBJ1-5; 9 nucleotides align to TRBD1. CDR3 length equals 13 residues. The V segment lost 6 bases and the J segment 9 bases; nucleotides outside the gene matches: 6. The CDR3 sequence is CASRQQGAVPQHF. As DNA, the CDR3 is TGTGCCAGCAGGCAACAGGGGGCGGTGCCCCAGCATTTT.